This note documents a single T cell receptor beta chain sequence. Its antigen is as yet unknown. Absent ophthalmopathy progression within 18 months defined stable Graves' hyperthyroidism. Diagnostic assessment was based on clinical symptoms, serum thyroxine and TRAb, thyroid ultrasound and orbital computed tomography. Cells are PBMCs isolated from about 10 ml of fresh blood. RNA transcripts served as the template for amplifying TCR beta CDR3 regions. Initially, a first-round RT-PCR of the TCR CDR3 employed the HTBI primer set. TCRdb re-called the multiplex PCR reads with MiXCR, one entry per CDR3 protein. The data show hundreds of thousands of distinct CDR3 sequences, with approximately 14% seen just once and approximately 10% held by the top ten. CDR1 SGHDN and CDR2 FVKESK come from the germline V gene. This CDR3 is 14 amino acids long. This entry is derived from a study of T cells in Graves' hyperthyroidism and ophthalmopathy.

Study conclusions and caveats: With a median lead of approximately 6.4 months before onset, the model predicted ophthalmopathy.

The receptor's source is a woman under 30 with Graves' hyperthyroidism. Source material: blood. The chain recombines TRBV14 with TRBJ2-7; maybe TRBD1 (5 bases). The J call may be in error: the DNA end matches TRBJ2-1 better. This CDR3 is CASSGRGRSYEQFF. CDR3 bases: TGTGCCAGCTCTGGTAGGGGCCGATCCTACGAGCAGTTCTTC.